The present TCR beta chain was sequenced within a study of blood T cell repertoires in COVID-19. Per the study methods: Amplification from reference gene primers served as the basis for estimated nucleated cell counts. The repertoire was sequenced with immunoSEQ multiplex PCR; TCRdb's copy has only in-frame clones and lacks some. V and J calls plus clone size are reproduced from that table; the DNA served to infer D and trimming. The sample contains some 45,000 clones, roughly nine tenths of which appear only once. The CDR3 totals 14 residues. CDR1 and CDR2 from the germline V gene are MNHNY and SVGAGI (reference sequence). Trimming at V came to 6 bases and at J to 0 bases, leaving 4 bases not matched to a gene.

Sequenced material: peripheral blood. The V call is TRBV6-6, the J call TRBJ2-7; 8 positions agree with TRBD1. The clonotype comes from a human donor in a cohort sampled during active COVID-19. This chain's CDR3 is CASSRTGSSYEQYF. The CDR3 nucleotides read TGTGCCAGCAGCCGGACAGGGAGCTCCTACGAGCAGTACTTC.